The 17 T cell receptor beta chains in this list originate from one sample, sequenced in a study of T cell responses to AZD1222 COVID-19 vaccine. The method was immunoSEQ multiplex PCR; TCRdb's version includes in-frame clones alone and lacks a portion of them. The table includes 130,000 or so clones, more than 70% detected once. Sequencing used peripheral blood, obtained on day 0 of AZD1222 vaccination. The source is an adult in good health.

V gene TRBV2 combines with J gene TRBJ2-7; TRBD1 might be the D (5 bases). Between the trimmed V and J ends, which lost 2 bases and 3 bases, there was a span of 5 bases. Germline V gives CDR1 SNHLY, CDR2 FYNNEI. This CDR3 has 12 amino acids. The CDR3 region is CASSEQGYEQYF. CDR3 nucleotide sequence: TGTGCCAGCAGTGAACAGGGCTACGAGCAGTACTTC.

This chain links TRBV28 with TRBJ1-3, with D unresolved. Deletions cut 1 base from V and 8 bases from J, with 6 bases between. The CDR3 loop spans 12 amino acids. Germline CDR1 and CDR2: MDHEN and SYDVKM. CDR3 DNA sequence: TGTGCCAGCAGTTTATTCACCGACACCATATATTTT. This sequence encodes CASSLFTDTIYF.

The rearrangement links TRBV9 to TRBJ2-1; 12 positions agree with TRBD2. The CDR3 length is 16 residues. In germline, CDR1 is SGDLS, CDR2 YYNGEE. Losses at the gene ends were 3 bases for V and 8 bases for J; bases not matched to a gene: 9. The CDR3: CASSARLAGVMYEQFF. The CDR3 DNA is TGTGCCAGCAGCGCCCGACTAGCGGGAGTTATGTATGAGCAGTTCTTC.

This clone was counted once. The V and J genes are TRBV7-8 and TRBJ1-5; 9 bases align to TRBD1. Germline CDR1 is SGHVS and CDR2 is FQNEAQ. The CDR3 loop spans 15 amino acids. Trimming removed 5 bases from V and 6 bases from J; junction bases left unmatched: 8. The CDR3: CASSKGTGRTQPQHF. CDR3 in DNA: TGTGCCAGCAGCAAGGGGACAGGGAGAACTCAGCCCCAGCATTTT. The full variable domain, its missing parts supplied by reference TRBV7-8 and TRBJ1-5, is GAGVSQSPRYKVAKRGQDVALRCDPISGHVSLFWYQQALGQGPEFLTYFQNEAQLDKSGLPSDRFFAERPEGSVSTLKIQRTQQEDSAVYLCASSKGTGRTQPQHFGDGTRLSIL.

This clone was seen more than once but under ten times. The identical CDR3 is also encoded by other nucleotide sequences in the sample. The V and J genes are TRBV6-5 and TRBJ1-4, with D maybe TRBD1 (5 bases). Trimming took 6 bases from V and 0 from J, leaving 11 bases between them. The CDR3 totals 15 residues. Per the germline V gene, CDR1 is MNHEY and CDR2 is SVGAGI. DNA of the CDR3: TGTGCCAGCAGCCGTATCAGGGCAACTAATGAAAAACTGTTTTTT. This encodes CASSRIRATNEKLFF.

This clone has only one observation. This sequence joins TRBV25-1 and TRBJ1-2, with D possibly TRBD1 on 6 matching bases. This CDR3 spans 12 amino acids. The V and J ends lost 3 bases and 4 bases respectively, with 6 bases between them. In germline, CDR1 is MGHDK, CDR2 SYGVNS. The CDR3 sequence is CASSEDSYGYTF. DNA of the CDR3: TGTGCCAGCAGTGAGGACAGCTATGGCTACACCTTC.

This CDR3 is CASTQSGTTYNEQFF. CDR3 DNA sequence: TGTGCCAGCACCCAATCGGGGACTACCTACAATGAGCAGTTCTTC. V gene TRBV2 combines with J gene TRBJ2-1, with 7 bases fitting TRBD2. Germline loops: CDR1 SNHLY, CDR2 FYNNEI. There are 15 residues in the CDR3. Trimming removed 7 bases from V and 2 bases from J; junction bases left unmatched: 8. Full variable domain (outside the CDR3, taken from reference TRBV2 and TRBJ2-1): EPEVTQTPSHQVTQMGQEVILRCVPISNHLYFYWYRQILGQKVEFLVSFYNNEISEKSEIFDDQFSVERPDGSNFTLKIRSTKLEDSAMYFCASTQSGTTYNEQFFGPGTRLTVL.

This clone was detected only once. This chain uses TRBV4-1 with TRBJ2-7; 12 nucleotides align to TRBD2. From germline, CDR1 is MGHRA and CDR2 YSYEKL. V shed 3 bases, J shed 8 bases, and the junction held 8 bases outside the gene matches. There are 15 residues in the CDR3. As DNA, the CDR3 is TGCGCCAGCAGCCAGCCTAGCGGGAGGGCCTCCAAGCAGTACTTC. This encodes CASSQPSGRASKQYF.

The chain has TRBV2 and TRBJ1-3; TRBD1 matches 8 bases. This CDR3 has 16 amino acids. The germline V gene has CDR1 SNHLY and CDR2 FYNNEI. V trimming: 6 bases; J trimming: 7 bases; junction bases outside the gene matches: 14. Here the CDR3 reads CASRNPDRGVGNTIYF. The CDR3 DNA reads as TGTGCCAGCAGAAACCCAGACAGGGGAGTGGGGAACACCATATATTTT.

The V call is TRBV25-1, the J call TRBJ2-1; tentatively, D is TRBD1 or TRBD2 (6 bases each). The CDR3 runs 15 residues. Germline-derived CDR1 and CDR2 are MGHDK and SYGVNS. Trimming left V 3 bases short and J 6 bases short, with 15 bases between. DNA of the CDR3: TGTGCCAGCAGTGACAAAGTGAGGGGGGTCAATGAGCAGTTCTTC. It translates to CASSDKVRGVNEQFF.

The chain carries TRBV19 and TRBJ1-2; no reliable D call. V lost 7 bases and J 7 bases, leaving 13 bases between the germline ends. CDR3 length equals 12 residues. CDR1 is LNHDA, CDR2 SQIVND, per germline (reference sequence). CDR3 nucleotide sequence: TGTGCCAGTACCAACGAGTCAGGTGGCTACACCTTC. This codes for CASTNESGGYTF. Combining the CDR3 with reference TRBV19 and TRBJ1-2 gives the whole variable domain DGGITQSPKYLFRKEGQNVTLSCEQNLNHDAMYWYRQDPGQGLRLIYYSQIVNDFQKGDIAEGYSVSREKKESFPLTVTSAQKNPTAFYLCASTNESGGYTFGSGTRLTVV.

V is TRBV5-1 and J is TRBJ1-6, with a weak D call TRBD1 (5 bases). Germline CDR1 is SGHRS and CDR2 is YFSETQ. The CDR3 loop spans 15 amino acids. V lost 0 bases to trimming and J lost 7 bases, with 11 bases between them. The CDR3 is CASSLDRGWNSPLHF. The CDR3 DNA sequence: TGCGCCAGCAGCTTGGATCGGGGGTGGAATTCACCCCTCCACTTT.

The chain combines TRBV7-6 with TRBJ1-4; D ambiguous. V lost 1 base to trimming and J lost 8 bases, with 14 bases between them. Germline V gene data show CDR1 as SGHVS and CDR2 as FNYEAQ. CDR3 length: 15 amino acids. The CDR3 loop reads CASSLETTRWEKLFF. For the CDR3, the DNA is TGTGCCAGCAGCTTAGAGACAACCCGATGGGAAAAACTGTTTTTT.

The rearrangement joins TRBV28 to TRBJ1-1; D unresolved. Trimming pared 6 bases from V and 6 bases from J, leaving 17 bases between. There are 14 residues in the CDR3. The germline V gene encodes CDR1 MDHEN and CDR2 SYDVKM. CDR3 in amino acids: CASSDNLAGSEAFF. CDR3 DNA sequence: TGTGCCAGCAGCGACAATCTGGCGGGGTCTGAAGCTTTCTTT.

This clone was detected only a few times. This chain links TRBV4-3 with TRBJ2-1; TRBD2 matches 14 bases. This CDR3 spans 17 amino acids. Unmatched junction bases numbered 7, after V lost 2 bases and J lost 7 bases. Germline V gene data show CDR1 as LGHNA and CDR2 as YSLEER. The CDR3: CASSQREGLAGVNEQFF. DNA for the CDR3: TGCGCCAGCAGCCAAAGAGAGGGACTAGCGGGAGTAAATGAGCAGTTCTTC.

CDR3 region: CASSQDRGLPRNTIYF. The CDR3 nucleotides are TGTGCCAGCAGCCAAGACAGGGGATTACCGCGAAACACCATATATTTT. V is TRBV3-1 (or the pseudogene TRBV3-2) and J is TRBJ1-3; D perhaps matches TRBD1 (6 bases). V lost 0 bases and J 5 bases, leaving 14 bases between the germline ends. The CDR3 covers 16 residues. The germline V gene has CDR1 LGHDT and CDR2 YNNKEL (reference sequence).

The chain employs TRBV5-4 and TRBJ1-2; a possible D gene is TRBD1 (6 bases). The CDR3 is 12 residues long. Trimming cost V 4 bases and J 8 bases, with 12 bases left between them. Germline assignment: CDR1 SGHNT and CDR2 YYREEE (reference sequence). As DNA, the CDR3 is TGTGCCAGCAGCCCCGGGGGCTTCGGCTACACCTTC. Amino acid sequence: CASSPGGFGYTF.